These T cell receptor beta chains were read from a single sample in a study of shared clonotypes between healthy human individuals. Data came from immunoSEQ multiplex PCR; TCRdb stores just in-frame clones and leaves some out. The data contain approximately 250,000 clones, 65% of them singletons. Sequences were obtained from memory CD4+ T cells sorted from blood. The receptors stem from a man aged 25-45 years in good health. Each CDR3 is given with its conserved first and last residue. D genes are given only for firm matches. Rows give clone size only sometimes, using once, few, many, or a class for an expanded clone.

v_gene	d_gene	abundance	j_gene	CDR3nt	CDR3aa
TRBV6-5	TRBD1	.	TRBJ2-7	TGTGCCAGCAGTACCGGGACAGGGGGTTACGAGCAGTACTTC	CASSTGTGGYEQYF
TRBV28	.	.	TRBJ2-5	TGTGCCAGTAATCCGCGGGGTCCACAAGAGACCCAGTACTTC	CASNPRGPQETQYF
TRBV5-1	.	.	TRBJ1-5	TGCGCCAGCAGCTTGGTGGGGGGCGAGGAGCCCCAGCATTTT	CASSLVGGEEPQHF
TRBV7-2	TRBD2	.	TRBJ2-3	TGTGCCAGCAGCTACCAGCGGGAGCCCGATACGCAGTATTTT	CASSYQREPDTQYF
TRBV7-3	.	.	TRBJ2-7	TGTGCCAGCAGCCAACCGGGGGGCTCGGTCTACGAGCAGTACTTC	CASSQPGGSVYEQYF
TRBV6-1	.	.	TRBJ2-5	TGTGCCAGCAGCGCGGGACGGAGGGCGGAGACCCAGTACTTC	CASSAGRRAETQYF
TRBV7-3	TRBD1	.	TRBJ1-1	TGTGCCAGCAGCTTTGGCCAGGGGGACACTGAAGCTTTCTTT	CASSFGQGDTEAFF
TRBV7-3	TRBD1	few	TRBJ1-2	TGTGCCAGCAGCTTACCCCGGACAGGGGGTGGTGGCTACACCTTC	CASSLPRTGGGGYTF
TRBV5-1	.	once	TRBJ1-2	TGCGCCAGCAGCTGGCCCTTGGGGAAGGGGAACTATGGCTACACCTTC	CASSWPLGKGNYGYTF
TRBV5-4	.	.	TRBJ2-7	TGTGCCATCCACCCTCCTGGCAGGACCTACGAGCAGTACTTC	CAIHPPGRTYEQYF
TRBV20-1	.	.	TRBJ2-1	TGCAGTGCTACCGTATTCGGTGAGCAGTTCTTC	CSATVFGEQFF
TRBV11-3	.	.	TRBJ1-1	TGTGCCAGCAGCTTGAGGGAGAACACTGAAGCTTTCTTT	CASSLRENTEAFF
TRBV5-6	TRBD1	.	TRBJ2-4	TGTGCCAGCAGCTTTGGGACAGGACTATTAGCCAAAAACATTCAGTACTTC	CASSFGTGLLAKNIQYF
TRBV5-1	TRBD1	.	TRBJ1-1	TGCGCCAGCAGCCTGGGGACAGGGGGCATGAACACTGAAGCTTTCTTT	CASSLGTGGMNTEAFF
TRBV7-8	.	.	TRBJ2-1	TGTGCCAGCAGCTTAGGTGGGGGCTCCTACAATGAGCAGTTCTTC	CASSLGGGSYNEQFF
TRBV7-6	.	.	TRBJ2-5	TGTGCCAGCAGCTTAAACCAAGAGACCCAGTACTTC	CASSLNQETQYF
TRBV5-6	TRBD1	few	TRBJ1-2	TGTGCCAGCACCAGGAGGGGGCCTGGCTACACCTTC	CASTRRGPGYTF
TRBV28	TRBD1	.	TRBJ1-2	TGTGCCAGCAGTTTCCAGGGGGCTCGACCTAACTATGGCTACACCTTC	CASSFQGARPNYGYTF
TRBV7-3	.	.	TRBJ1-1	TGTGCCAGCAGCTTAAGGGGTACGGGCACTGAAGCTTTCTTT	CASSLRGTGTEAFF
TRBV11-2	TRBD1	.	TRBJ2-7	TGTGCCAGCAGCCCCACGTCCGGGACAGGGACCTACGAGCAGTACTTC	CASSPTSGTGTYEQYF
TRBV6-5	TRBD1	.	TRBJ2-6	TGTGCCAGCAGTTACCAAGGGGGCGCTGGGGCCAACGTCCTGACTTTC	CASSYQGGAGANVLTF
TRBV9	.	.	TRBJ2-5	TGTGCCAGCAGCGTAGATTGGAGCCCGGAGACCCAGTACTTC	CASSVDWSPETQYF
TRBV5-1	TRBD2	.	TRBJ2-3	TGCGCCAGCAGCCTCCGGCCGGGACTAGCGGGAGGGGCAGGGACAGATACGCAGTATTTT	CASSLRPGLAGGAGTDTQYF
TRBV27	.	.	TRBJ2-7	TGTGCCAGCCCTAAGCAGGGTATTCGCTACGAGCAGTACTTC	CASPKQGIRYEQYF
TRBV5-5	TRBD1	few	TRBJ1-1	TGTGCCAGCAGCCGAACAGGGGGCAACACTGAAGCTTTCTTT	CASSRTGGNTEAFF
TRBV5-1	.	.	TRBJ2-2	TGCGCCAGCAGCTTGGGATCGGGGATCGGGGAGCTGTTTTTT	CASSLGSGIGELFF
TRBV5-5	TRBD1	.	TRBJ2-7	TGTGCCAGCAGCTTTCGGACAGGGAGCTCCTACGAGCAGTACTTC	CASSFRTGSSYEQYF
TRBV6-5	TRBD2	.	TRBJ2-2	TGTGCCAGCAGATCTGCGGGAGGGCCTGGTGGGGAGCTGTTTTTT	CASRSAGGPGGELFF
TRBV11-3	TRBD2	.	TRBJ2-1	TGTGCCAGCAGCAGCGGGAGCGCTGGGGGACAGCAGTTCTTC	CASSSGSAGGQQFF
TRBV5-1	TRBD2	.	TRBJ2-1	TGCGCCAGCAGGTCGGGGACTAGCGGACTCAATGAGCAGTTCTTC	CASRSGTSGLNEQFF
TRBV5-6	.	.	TRBJ2-2	TGTGCCAGCAGCTTTCGACAGGAACTGAACACCGGGGAGCTGTTTTTT	CASSFRQELNTGELFF
TRBV5-1	.	few	TRBJ1-1	TGCGCCAGCAGCTTGGGGGTGAACACTGAAGCTTTCTTT	CASSLGVNTEAFF
TRBV15	.	.	TRBJ2-1	TGTGCCACCAGCGTTCGTGCAGCAAGTGAGCAGTTCTTC	CATSVRAASEQFF
TRBV7-6	TRBD2	.	TRBJ2-1	TGTGCCAGCAGCTCGGGACTAGCGGGGAGCTCCTACAATGAGCAGTTCTTC	CASSSGLAGSSYNEQFF
TRBV5-1	.	.	TRBJ2-5	TGCGCCAGCAGCTCGCAGGGTTCGGGGGAGACCCAGTACTTC	CASSSQGSGETQYF
TRBV7-6	TRBD1	.	TRBJ2-5	TGTGCCAGCAGCTTAATGCAGGGGGCGGAGGAGACCCAGTACTTC	CASSLMQGAEETQYF
TRBV11-2	.	few	TRBJ2-7	TGTGCCAGCAGCCCGGACACCTACGAGCAGTACTTC	CASSPDTYEQYF